Given below is one TCR beta chain in context. A few counts support this clonotype. No antigen is known for it. The sample holds no much larger clone one base away, and base qualities are not on file. Library creation used RACE. TCRdb records NextSeq 500 as the sequencer. During library preparation, unique molecular identifiers were attached to individual cDNA molecules so that TCRs could be counted in a quantitative, reproducible way. Each blood RNA sample was used to sequence both TCR alpha and TCR beta chains. The original methods were these. The median number of TCRs per sample was 85,000 to 100,000, ranging from about 20,000 to 750,000. The Decombinator software suite was used to annotate V, J and CDR3 in the TCR reads. To make PS versus PT1 abundance plots, every sample was subsampled to the same number of TCRs (28,000). Expanded TCRs were defined as absent before sensitization and observed at least eight times at the 2-week time point. TCRdb redid the processing of the public reads, applying fastp at Q25 and MiXCR, and retained in-frame beta chains. A single entry per CDR3 protein holds the most common genes and DNA from its merged rows. TCRdb assigned the V and J calls; the authors' analysis was not used. The sample contains about 120,000 distinct CDR3 sequences, roughly an eighth of them found a single time. About 0.85% of the sample is in the top ten clones.

These data are taken from a study of human T cells and chemical hapten exposure (dated by TCRdb to 2020 to 2023). In the study overall: For sensitization, 2% DPC in acetone was applied to a 2 cm by 2 cm area of upper inner arm skin. For TCR sequencing, blood came from twenty-nine alopecia patients at anywhere from one to four time points (pre-sensitization, 2, 6 and 24 weeks). Weekly therapeutic DPC doses were additionally applied to the scalp of patients throughout the roughly 24-week study period. Peripheral blood TCR repertoire changes were tracked in vivo in alopecia patients during primary and secondary sensitization to the hapten diphenylcyclopropenone (DPC). Alopecia areata with under or over 50% scalp involvement, alopecia totalis and alopecia universalis were represented in the patient cohort, which was mostly female. Blood was sampled from patients pre-sensitization (week 0) and at 2, 6 and about 24 weeks after DPC sensitization. Libraries were pooled for sequencing, and per-sample TCR yields varied mainly because of small differences in library volumes within the pool. Patch testing was done on the upper back using Finn chambers containing 0.01% DPC, and results were scored after 6 days according to International Contact Dermatitis Research Group standards.

The time point label, as the study defines it: patch test 1, 2 weeks after DPC sensitization. The treatment or condition label of this sample denotes: therapeutic diphenylcyclopropenone sensitization with weekly scalp DPC. At every patch-test visit, the blood draw took place before the patch test was put on. To be eligible, patients had to be aged 18 to 70, diagnosed with alopecia and judged suitable for DPC therapy, while pregnant patients were excluded. Total RNA was extracted from unfractionated whole blood collected in Tempus Blood RNA tubes. Results and caveats for the whole study, not just this receptor: Patch test score correlated positively with the number of PT1 expanded TCRs, reaching significance at thresholds 8, 16 and 32 but not at 4. Alopecia, a presumed autoimmune disease, was present in all patients, so the immune response of the patients might differ from that of healthy individuals. Significantly more large CDR3 similarity clusters were formed by expanded TCRs than by pre-sensitization or healthy control sets, consistent with antigen-driven responses. Repeated subsampling changed both the strength of the expansion versus patch-test correlation and the threshold at which the correlation became significant. No change with DPC sensitization was found in the number of TCRs above 1 in 1000 frequency, and no evidence of global repertoire structure alterations was found.

This receptor was identified in a man aged 18 to 29 with alopecia areata. Some clones in this sample may be carry-over from other donors' samples. This specimen was whole blood, taken in connection with sensitization to the hapten diphenylcyclopropenone (DPC).

The CDR3 region: CASSLGRDVYGYTF. The base sequence is TGTGCCAGCAGCTTAGGAAGGGATGTTTATGGCTACACCTTC. Recombination joined TRBV7-8 with TRBJ1-2, with the identity of the D gene unclear. The CDR3 numbers 14 residues from cysteine through phenylalanine. Only CDR3 DNA remains: 42 bases, in frame from the first base. Deletion took 1 base off V and 5 bases off J, with a span of 11 bases between the germline ends. CDR1 and CDR2 (SGHVS, FQNEAQ) derive from the germline V gene.